The T cell receptor (beta chain) described here comes from a study of shared clonotypes between healthy human individuals. About the study: Per donor, CD8 memory used one plate, CD8 naive used two, CD4 memory used three and CD4 naive used three. Study observations and caveats: The diversity represented, both genetic and in exposure history, was limited by few donors.

V dropped 0 bases and J dropped 5 bases, with 11 bases sitting between them. The CDR3 length is 15 residues. CDR1 and CDR2 from the germline V gene are LNHNV and YYDKDF (reference sequence). About 30,000 T cell genomes (roughly 190 ng DNA) went into each sorted-subset replicate. This table comes from immunoSEQ multiplex PCR, and its TCRdb copy is limited to in-frame clones, with some not included. The table records about 800,000 clones, approximately 96% of them present only once. This clone was detected once. The antigen is undetermined. As defined, naive CD8 cells were CD45RO-negative and positively selected for CCR7, with terminally differentiated effector memory CD45RA+ cells excluded. The donors were all Caucasian adults (living in Nashville, Tennessee).

V usage is TRBV15 and J usage is TRBJ1-5; D ambiguous. The sequenced sample was naive CD8+ T cells sorted from blood. The source is a man aged 25-45 years in good health. The CDR3 DNA sequence: TGTGCCACCAGCAGAGATTTGAGACCTTATCAGCCCCAGCATTTT. This gives the protein CATSRDLRPYQPQHF.